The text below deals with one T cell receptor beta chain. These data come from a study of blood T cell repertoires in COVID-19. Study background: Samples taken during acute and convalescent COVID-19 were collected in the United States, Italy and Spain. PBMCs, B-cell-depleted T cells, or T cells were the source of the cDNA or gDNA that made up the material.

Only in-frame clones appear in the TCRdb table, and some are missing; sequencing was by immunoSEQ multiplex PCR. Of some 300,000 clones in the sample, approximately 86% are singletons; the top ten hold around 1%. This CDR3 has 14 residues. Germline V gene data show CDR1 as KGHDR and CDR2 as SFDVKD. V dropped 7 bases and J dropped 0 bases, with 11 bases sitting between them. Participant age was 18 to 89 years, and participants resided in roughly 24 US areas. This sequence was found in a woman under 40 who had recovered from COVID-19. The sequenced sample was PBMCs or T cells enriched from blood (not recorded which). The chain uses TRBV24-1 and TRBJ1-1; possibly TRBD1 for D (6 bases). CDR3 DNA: TGTGCCACCAGACAGGGTACCCTGAACACTGAAGCTTTCTTT. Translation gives CATRQGTLNTEAFF.